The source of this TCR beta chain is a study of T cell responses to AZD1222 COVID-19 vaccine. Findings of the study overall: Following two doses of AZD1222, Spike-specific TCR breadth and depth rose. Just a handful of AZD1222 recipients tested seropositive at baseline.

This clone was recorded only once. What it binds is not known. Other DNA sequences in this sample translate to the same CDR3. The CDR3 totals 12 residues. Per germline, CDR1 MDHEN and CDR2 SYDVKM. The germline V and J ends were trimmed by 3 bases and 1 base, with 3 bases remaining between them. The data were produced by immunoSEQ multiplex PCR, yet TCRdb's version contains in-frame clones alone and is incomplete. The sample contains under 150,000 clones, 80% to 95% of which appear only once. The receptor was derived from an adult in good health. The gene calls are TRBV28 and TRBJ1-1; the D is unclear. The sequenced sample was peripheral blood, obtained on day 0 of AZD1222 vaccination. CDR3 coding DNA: TGTGCCAGCAGTTTCTCGAACACTGAAGCTTTCTTT. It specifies CASSFSNTEAFF. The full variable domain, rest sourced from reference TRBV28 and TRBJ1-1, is DVKVTQSSRYLVKRTGEKVFLECVQDMDHENMFWYRQDPGLGLRLIYFSYDVKMKEKGDIPEGYSVSREKKERFSLILESASTNQTSMYLCASSFSNTEAFFGQGTRLTVV.